This TCR beta chain derives from a study of T cell responses to AZD1222 COVID-19 vaccine. General observations from the study: Among the donors, most were white British and more were female, and clonal diversity was possibly underestimated. At baseline, just six AZD1222 recipients tested seropositive. Vaccine-related CD4 TCRs covered spike, predominating at 160-218 and 743-854.

Repertoires were generated with immunoSEQ multiplex PCR, while TCRdb's copy carries only in-frame clones and drops some. The sample records roughly 66,000 clones, more than 75% being singletons. The germline V gene encodes CDR1 MNHEY and CDR2 SMNVEV (reference sequence). This CDR3 is built from 14 residues. V lost 2 bases and J 8 bases, leaving 12 bases between the germline ends. As regards this clone: The antigen is unknown.

The sequencing here drew on peripheral blood, taken 28 days after the second dose of the MenACWY control vaccine. The J gene is TRBJ1-4, the V gene TRBV27; unclear D gene. The sequence was obtained from an adult who received the MenACWY meningococcal vaccine as a control. CDR3 nucleotides: TGTGCCAGCAGTTTAGACCAATCAGGAGAAAAACTGTTTTTT. This encodes CASSLDQSGEKLFF.